This T cell receptor (beta chain) was recorded in a study of cytomegalovirus exposure and HLA in healthy donors. General observations from the study: CMV serostatus was the sole immune exposure information available. Several of the most significant clusters appeared linked to common viral pathogens, based on a later analysis.

Primers included in the PCR were 60 Vbeta and 13 Jbeta primers. Some clones are missing from TCRdb's copy, which holds only in-frame ones; the method was immunoSEQ multiplex PCR. Of more than 85,000 clones listed, more than 75% were seen once; the top ten hold over 3.5%. On this clone: Its antigen is as yet unknown.

Trimming took 2 bases from V and 6 from J, leaving 14 bases between them. Germline lookup yields CDR1 KGHSH and CDR2 LQKENI. CDR3 length: 15 residues. The clonotype comes from a woman aged 45-59 years in good health and CMV-seropositive. The sequenced material came from PBMCs. V and J are TRBV18 and TRBJ2-1, with no clear D. The CDR3 nucleotides are TGTGCCAGCTCACCAGACACGTTCATCATCAATGAGCAGTTCTTC. Protein sequence: CASSPDTFIINEQFF.